These 15 T cell receptor beta chains were sequenced from one sample in a study of CD8 T cells in ankylosing spondylitis. TCRdb fed the 5' RACE reads into MiXCR, producing one record per CDR3 protein. The data contain roughly 150,000 distinct CDR3 sequences, 30% to 35% of them singletons. Sequenced: synovial fluid, either unsorted or a sorted T cell fraction (not recorded which). These receptors were taken from a male donor with ankylosing spondylitis.

This clonotype appeared many times. The V call is TRBV2, the J call TRBJ2-5; D remains ambiguous. Germline V CDR1 and CDR2: SNHLY, FYNNEI. CDR3 length: 13 amino acids. V was trimmed by 7 bases and J by 0 bases, leaving 9 bases between them. The CDR3 nucleotides read TGTGCCAGCAAATCCGACAACCAAGAGACCCAGTACTTC. It codes for CASKSDNQETQYF.

This clonotype was counted once. The rearrangement uses TRBV12-3 or TRBV12-4 and TRBJ1-3, with unresolved D. The V end lost 5 bases, the J end lost 2 bases, and 10 bases lay between the germline ends. The CDR3 has 14 residues. CDR3 in DNA: TGTGCCAGCAGTGCGACATTGCCTGGAAACACCATATATTTT. Encoded protein: CASSATLPGNTIYF.

This clonotype was observed a few times. The chain combines TRBV20-1 with TRBJ2-1; 7 bases align to TRBD1. Trimming removed 6 bases from V and 6 bases from J; junction bases left unmatched: 11. Germline V lookup: CDR1 DFQATT, CDR2 SNEGSKA (reference sequence). The CDR3 covers 14 residues. CDR3 DNA: TGCAGTGCGGACCGGACAGGACGGGCCAATGAGCAGTTCTTC. It specifies CSADRTGRANEQFF.

The CDR3 protein is CSASLGLAKETQYF. For the CDR3, the DNA is TGCAGTGCTAGTTTAGGACTAGCAAAAGAGACCCAGTACTTC. The rearrangement joins TRBV20-1 to TRBJ2-5; 8 positions match TRBD2. The germline V gene has CDR1 DFQATT and CDR2 SNEGSKA (reference sequence). Trimming at V came to 3 bases and at J to 3 bases, leaving 6 bases not matched to a gene. CDR3 length: 14 amino acids.

This clonotype occurred a few times. The chain uses TRBV6-1 and TRBJ1-1; a possible D gene is TRBD1 (5 bases). Looked up from germline, CDR1 is MNHNS and CDR2 is SASEGT. Trimming shortened V by 6 bases and J by 8 bases, and 19 bases separated the two germline ends. The CDR3 is 14 amino acids. CDR3 amino acids: CASSPGPGSLEAFF. The CDR3 DNA reads TGTGCCAGCAGCCCGGGTCCAGGGTCACTCGAAGCTTTCTTT.

This clonotype was seen only a few times. This chain links TRBV5-8 with TRBJ2-3, with 7 bases aligning to TRBD2. Germline trimming cut 0 bases from V and 1 base from J; bases unmatched to any gene: 5. The CDR3 covers 16 residues. Germline CDR1 SGHTS, CDR2 YDEGEE. Here the CDR3 DNA reads TGTGCCAGCAGCTTGGCTGGGACTACACGCACAGATACGCAGTATTTT. It specifies CASSLAGTTRTDTQYF.

This clonotype was found a few times. The CDR3 spells CASSLGDLPRLIQYF. Written as DNA, the CDR3 is TGCGCCAGCAGCTTAGGGGACCTTCCTCGACTTATTCAGTACTTC. The genes are TRBV5-1 and TRBJ2-4, with D perhaps given as TRBD1 or TRBD2 (5 bases each). CDR1 SGHRS and CDR2 YFSETQ come from the germline V gene. This CDR3 has 15 amino acids. V was clipped by 2 bases and J by 10 bases, with 19 bases between them. The full variable domain, with the rest looked up from reference TRBV5-1 and TRBJ2-4, is KAGVTQTPRYLIKTRGQQVTLSCSPISGHRSVSWYQQTPGQGLQFLFEYFSETQRNKGNFPGRFSGRQFSNSRSEMNVSTLELGDSALYLCASSLGDLPRLIQYFGAGTRLSVL.

This chain uses TRBV7-9 with TRBJ2-1; 9 positions agree with TRBD2. Germline loops: CDR1 SEHNR, CDR2 FQNEAQ (reference sequence). The CDR3 is 15 amino acids. Trimming took 1 base from V and 7 from J; bases not matched to a gene: 5. CDR3 region: CASSLETAGGNEQFF. CDR3 DNA: TGTGCCAGCAGCTTAGAAACCGCGGGGGGGAATGAGCAGTTCTTC.

The chain has TRBV5-8 and TRBJ2-5, with D maybe TRBD1 (5 bases). Germline CDR1 is SGHTS and CDR2 is YDEGEE. The CDR3 extends over 13 amino acids. V lost 5 bases, J lost 5 bases, and 13 bases lay in between. CDR3 sequence (DNA): TGTGCCAGCAGTCTAAAGGGGCGGGAGACCCAGTACTTC. It encodes CASSLKGRETQYF.

This rearrangement joins TRBV5-6 to TRBJ2-1; a weak D match, TRBD1 (6 bases). Germline V gene lookup returns CDR1 SGHDT and CDR2 YYEEEE. CDR3 length: 15 residues. Deletions cut 2 bases from V and 6 bases from J, with 15 bases between. As DNA, the CDR3 is TGTGCCAGCAGCTTAAGGAGTACAGGGACCAATGAGCAGTTCTTC. It yields the protein CASSLRSTGTNEQFF.

This clonotype was observed a few times. J is TRBJ1-5 and V is TRBV15, with TRBD1 matching 11 bases. Looked up from germline, CDR1 is LNHNV and CDR2 is YYDKDF (reference sequence). V shed 2 bases, J shed 6 bases, and the junction held 12 bases outside the gene matches. This CDR3 has 18 residues. The CDR3 here is CATSRRTGGESWSQPQHF. DNA of the CDR3: TGTGCCACCAGCAGACGGACAGGGGGCGAATCCTGGAGTCAGCCCCAGCATTTT.

This clonotype was detected only a few times. V usage is TRBV28 and J usage is TRBJ2-7, with D unclear. The V end lost 5 bases, the J end lost 5 bases, and 7 bases lay between the germline ends. CDR3 length: 11 amino acids. CDR1 is MDHEN, CDR2 SYDVKM, per germline. The CDR3 nucleotides are TGTGCCAGCAGTCGTACCAACGAGCAGTACTTC. Amino acid sequence: CASSRTNEQYF.

This clonotype appeared a few times. This rearrangement joins TRBV12-3 or TRBV12-4 to TRBJ2-7, with a weak D call TRBD2 (6 bases). Between the trimmed V and J ends, which lost 5 bases and 0 bases, there was a span of 17 bases. The CDR3 covers 16 residues. In nucleotides, the CDR3 is TGTGCCAGCAGTACCTACGGGACTCGCGGCTCCTACGAGCAGTACTTC. It is translated as CASSTYGTRGSYEQYF.

This clonotype appeared a single time. The chain links TRBV25-1 to TRBJ1-5, with D uncertain. V was cut by 3 bases and J by 3 bases, with 12 bases left in between. The CDR3 sequence is 15 residues long. Germline-derived CDR1 and CDR2 are MGHDK and SYGVNS. The CDR3 region has the DNA TGTGCCAGCAGTGATGGTAGAAGAGTCAATCAGCCCCAGCATTTT. Amino acid sequence: CASSDGRRVNQPQHF.

The genes are TRBV12-3 or TRBV12-4 and TRBJ1-1, with TRBD1 as a possible D gene (5 bases). The CDR3 spans 14 residues. V lost 1 base and J 1 base, leaving 7 bases between the germline ends. In DNA form, the CDR3 reads TGTGCCAGCAGTTTAGATCAGGGGAACACTGAAGCTTTCTTT. It is translated as CASSLDQGNTEAFF.